This entry lists 9 T cell receptor beta chains sequenced from one sample in a study of T cells in women clearing cervical HPV infection. Generated by immunoSEQ multiplex PCR, the TCRdb table keeps only in-frame clones and is missing some. This sample's table reports 40,000 to 55,000 clones. The material sequenced was blood buffy coat. These receptors were obtained from a woman aged 18-70 years with a cervical HPV16 infection that either progressed to CIN3+ or cleared (not recorded which).

Details on this clone: The read halts 3 residues ahead of the CDR3 end, with the missing end drawn from the germline J gene. The gene calls are TRBV19 and TRBJ2-2; TRBD2 is a possible D gene (6 bases). V was clipped by 5 bases and J by 9 bases, with 16 bases between them. Germline values: CDR1 LNHDA, CDR2 SQIVND (reference sequence). This CDR3 is built from 14 residues. The sequenced CDR3 bases are TGTGCCAGTAGTGCCGGTGGGGGGTTTAGGGAG. It encodes CASSAGGGFRE. The complete CDR3 sequence is CASSAGGGFRELFF.

Details on this clone: One junction end disagrees with the germline gene, perhaps due to a read error. From the germline J gene comes the end of the CDR3, since the read stops 3 residues before it. The genes are TRBV5-1 and TRBJ1-4; possibly TRBD1 for D (5 bases). The V gene's germline CDR1 is SGHRS and CDR2 YFSETQ. The CDR3 is made up of 17 amino acids. The CDR3 is CASSSGPQTGANERLFF. CDR3 DNA, as far as it was read: TGCGCCAGCAGCTCCGGACCTCAAACTGGGGCTAATGAAAGA.

A note on this clone: The read is 3 residues too short to cover the CDR3 end, so that end is filled in from the germline J gene. The rearrangement links TRBV7-6 to TRBJ1-1; maybe TRBD1 (5 bases). The germline V gene has CDR1 SGHVS and CDR2 FNYEAQ. The CDR3 length is 13 residues. Deletions cut 5 bases from V and 3 bases from J, with 10 bases between. The CDR3 here is CASSAGHYTEAFF. The DNA read from the CDR3 is TGTGCCAGCAGCGCCGGACACTACACTGAA.

As concerns this clone: The CDR3 end lies 3 residues beyond the end of the read and is filled in from the germline J gene. V usage is TRBV5-4 and J usage is TRBJ1-2; 7 bases match TRBD1. Germline loops: CDR1 SGHNT, CDR2 YYREEE (reference sequence). This CDR3 has 13 residues. The V gene end was trimmed by 2 bases and the J gene end by 6 bases; junction bases not matched to a gene: 4. CDR3 DNA, as far as it was read: TGTGCCAGCAGCTTAAAGGGGGCGCATGGC. Its protein product is CASSLKGAHG. The full CDR3 reads CASSLKGAHGYTF.

Regarding this clone: The CDR3 end falls 3 residues outside the read, so it is completed with the germline J gene. The V gene is TRBV6-4, the J gene TRBJ2-1, with no clear D. Trimming removed 3 bases from V and 5 bases from J, with 11 bases in between. The germline V gene encodes CDR1 MRHNA and CDR2 SNTAGT. CDR3 length equals 14 residues. The chain's CDR3 is CASSDIDSNNEQFF. Partial CDR3 DNA: TGTGCCAGCAGTGATATAGACTCAAACAATGAG.

Comment on this clone: The read stops 3 residues short of the end of the CDR3; the missing end is completed from the germline J gene. The chain joins TRBV28 to TRBJ2-3; D is unclear. The germline V gene encodes CDR1 MDHEN and CDR2 SYDVKM. Trimming shortened V by 2 bases and J by 2 bases, and 5 bases separated the two germline ends. The CDR3 is 13 residues long. The sequenced part of the CDR3 DNA is TGTGCCAGCAGTTTAGTCTACACAGATACG. Its protein product is CASSLVYTDT. The whole CDR3 protein is CASSLVYTDTQYF.

Details on this clone: The CDR3 end falls 3 residues outside the read, so it is completed with the germline J gene. This rearrangement joins TRBV19 to TRBJ2-4; TRBD1 aligns across 10 bases. Germline V gives CDR1 LNHDA, CDR2 SQIVND (reference sequence). This CDR3 has 12 amino acids. This chain's CDR3 is CASGQGVFGQYF. CDR3 DNA (partial): TGTGCCAGCGGACAGGGGGTATTCGGT. Together with reference TRBV19 and TRBJ2-4, the CDR3 gives the full variable domain: DGGITQSPKYLFRKEGQNVTLSCEQNLNHDAMYWYRQDPGQGLRLIYYSQIVNDFQKGDIAEGYSVSREKKESFPLTVTSAQKNPTAFYLCASGQGVFGQYFGAGTRLSVL.

The covered CDR3 bases are TGCGCCAGCAGCTTGGAAGACAGGGGAGCGGAGACC. Translation gives CASSLEDRGAET. The entire CDR3 protein reads CASSLEDRGAETQYF. This sequence joins TRBV5-1 and TRBJ2-5; 8 bases line up with TRBD1. The read ends 3 residues shy of where the CDR3 ends; the end is completed using the germline J gene. V shed 0 bases and J 5 bases; nucleotides not matched to a gene: 6. CDR3 length equals 15 residues. Per the germline V gene, CDR1 is SGHRS and CDR2 is YFSETQ.

With respect to this clone: The CDR3 end lies 3 residues beyond the end of the read and is filled in from the germline J gene. V gene TRBV19 combines with J gene TRBJ1-6, with D perhaps TRBD1 (6 bases). CDR3 size: 15 residues. V lost 1 base to trimming and J lost 7 bases, with 11 bases between them. CDR1 is LNHDA and CDR2 is SQIVND in the germline V gene (reference sequence). The DNA read from the CDR3 is TGTGCCAGTAGTATAGGTCGGACAGTGAATTCACCC. Its protein product is CASSIGRTVNSP. In full, the CDR3 is CASSIGRTVNSPLHF. The whole variable domain, remainder taken from reference TRBV19 and TRBJ1-6, is DGGITQSPKYLFRKEGQNVTLSCEQNLNHDAMYWYRQDPGQGLRLIYYSQIVNDFQKGDIAEGYSVSREKKESFPLTVTSAQKNPTAFYLCASSIGRTVNSPLHFGNGTRLTVT.